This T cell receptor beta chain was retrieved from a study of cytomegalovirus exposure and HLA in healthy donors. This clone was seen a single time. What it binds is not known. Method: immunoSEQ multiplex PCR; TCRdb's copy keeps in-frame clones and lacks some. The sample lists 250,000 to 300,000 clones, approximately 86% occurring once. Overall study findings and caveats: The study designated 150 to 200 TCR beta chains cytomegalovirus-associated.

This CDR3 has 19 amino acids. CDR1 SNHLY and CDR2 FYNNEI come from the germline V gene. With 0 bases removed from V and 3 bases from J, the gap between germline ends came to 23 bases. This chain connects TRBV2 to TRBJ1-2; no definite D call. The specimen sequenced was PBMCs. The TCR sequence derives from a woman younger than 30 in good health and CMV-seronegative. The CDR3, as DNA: TGTGCCAGCAGTGAAGCGCTTATTAGAGGGCGCCTTCCACACTATGGCTACACCTTC. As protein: CASSEALIRGRLPHYGYTF.